Following are 18 T cell receptor beta chains from one sample sequenced in a study of blood T cell repertoires in COVID-19. TCRdb's copy holds only in-frame clones and misses some; the assay was immunoSEQ multiplex PCR. The sample includes over 250,000 clones, 87% of them seen just once. Sequences were obtained from PBMCs or T cells enriched from blood (not recorded which). The receptors originated from a woman in her late teens or twenties who had recovered from COVID-19.

The chain couples TRBV4-3 to TRBJ1-1, with D hard to call. This CDR3 region has 12 residues. CDR1 and CDR2 (germline): LGHNA, YSLEER. V lost 1 base, J lost 3 bases, and 3 bases lay in between. The DNA of the CDR3 is TGCGCCAGCAGCCAAGGCGACACTGAAGCTTTCTTT. This sequence encodes CASSQGDTEAFF.

With respect to this clone: Other DNA sequences in the sample encode the same CDR3. The V and J genes are TRBV6-2 or TRBV6-3 and TRBJ1-1; D is unresolved. The CDR3 extends over 13 amino acids. The ends were cut back, 5 bases at V and 0 bases at J, with 7 bases in the middle. CDR1 and CDR2 (germline): MNHEY, SVGEGT. The CDR3 DNA is TGTGCCAGCAGTCCCAGGATGAACACTGAAGCTTTCTTT. Translated, it gives CASSPRMNTEAFF.

The chain recombines TRBV29-1 with TRBJ1-3, with D possibly TRBD1 on 5 matching bases. This CDR3 has 12 residues. CDR1 SQVTM and CDR2 ANQGSEA come from the germline V gene. V gave up 4 bases and J gave up 3 bases, with 7 bases separating them. The CDR3 bases are TGCAGCGTTGCACAGGTTGGAAACACCATATATTTT. It specifies CSVAQVGNTIYF.

The chain recombines TRBV7-6 with TRBJ2-3; 14 bases are shared with TRBD2. From germline, CDR1 is SGHVS and CDR2 FNYEAQ. J was trimmed by 5 bases and V by 6 bases; bases with no gene match: 7. There are 16 residues in the CDR3. The CDR3 loop is CASSTGLAGVLDTQYF. The CDR3 DNA sequence: TGTGCCAGCAGTACGGGACTAGCGGGAGTGTTAGATACGCAGTATTTT.

CDR3 in amino acids: CASSLVGADSGNTIYF. Written as DNA, the CDR3 is TGCGCCAGCAGCTTGGTAGGGGCAGACTCTGGAAACACCATATATTTT. The gene calls are TRBV5-1 and TRBJ1-3; tentatively, D is TRBD1 (5 bases). The V end lost 0 bases, the J end lost 0 bases, and 10 bases lay between the germline ends. This CDR3 is built from 16 residues. Germline CDR1 reads SGHRS; CDR2 reads YFSETQ.

V gene TRBV28 combines with J gene TRBJ1-4; TRBD1 matches at 10 bases. V was pared by 7 bases and J by 10 bases, with 15 bases of the junction left unmatched. This CDR3 contains 16 residues. The germline gives CDR1 MDHEN, CDR2 SYDVKM. Here the CDR3 reads CASIPFWDRGMGKLFF. DNA of the CDR3: TGTGCCAGCATACCCTTCTGGGACAGGGGAATGGGAAAACTGTTTTTT. The whole variable domain, filled in from reference TRBV28 and TRBJ1-4, reads DVKVTQSSRYLVKRTGEKVFLECVQDMDHENMFWYRQDPGLGLRLIYFSYDVKMKEKGDIPEGYSVSREKKERFSLILESASTNQTSMYLCASIPFWDRGMGKLFFGSGTQLSVL.

V is TRBV9 and J is TRBJ2-5, with TRBD2 matching over 9 bases. The J segment lost 5 bases and the V segment lost 5 bases, leaving 7 bases of the junction unmatched. The length of the CDR3 is 14 residues. Germline V gives CDR1 SGDLS, CDR2 YYNGEE. CDR3 sequence (DNA): TGTGCCAGCAGTTTAGCGGGAGTAGGGGAGACCCAGTACTTC. Encoded protein: CASSLAGVGETQYF.

This clone was counted a single time. V is TRBV6-5 and J is TRBJ1-1; 8 bases are a match to TRBD1. Germline CDR1 and CDR2: MNHEY and SVGAGI. V lost 7 bases and J lost 4; bases outside the gene matches: 8. The CDR3 spans 14 residues. The CDR3 protein is CASTVPGGGTEAFF. CDR3 coding DNA: TGTGCCAGCACCGTACCAGGGGGCGGCACTGAAGCTTTCTTT.

The rearrangement uses TRBV7-9 and TRBJ1-1; TRBD1 is a possible D gene (6 bases). Looked up from germline, CDR1 is SEHNR and CDR2 is FQNEAQ (reference sequence). CDR3 length: 14 residues. V was cut by 4 bases and J by 5 bases, with 14 bases left in between. CDR3 amino acids: CASSSYYQGTEAFF. CDR3 DNA sequence: TGTGCCAGCAGCTCCTACTACCAGGGGACTGAAGCTTTCTTT.

The V call is TRBV9, the J call TRBJ1-1; the D is unclear. Trimming pared 3 bases from V and 6 bases from J, leaving 15 bases between. The CDR3 contains 14 residues. Germline CDR1 reads SGDLS; CDR2 reads YYNGEE. CDR3 residues: CASSERGYSAEAFF. For the CDR3, the DNA is TGTGCCAGCAGCGAGCGGGGTTATAGCGCTGAAGCTTTCTTT.

This clone has a count of ten or more. The chain joins TRBV3-1 (or the pseudogene TRBV3-2) to TRBJ1-1, with D maybe TRBD1 (6 bases). The CDR3 runs to 13 residues. Germline CDR1 and CDR2: LGHDT and YNNKEL (reference sequence). Trimming removed 4 bases from V and 6 bases from J, with 12 bases in between. Here the CDR3 reads CASSRDRTSEAFF. The CDR3 DNA reads TGTGCCAGCAGCCGCGACAGGACCTCTGAAGCTTTCTTT.

The V call is TRBV19, the J call TRBJ1-2, with a tentative D call TRBD1 (6 bases). In germline, CDR1 is LNHDA, CDR2 SQIVND (reference sequence). CDR3 size: 11 residues. With 8 bases removed from V and 9 bases from J, the gap between germline ends came to 13 bases. The CDR3 loop reads CASGIQGSYTF. In nucleotides, the CDR3 is TGTGCCAGTGGAATACAGGGTAGCTACACCTTC.

V gene TRBV19 combines with J gene TRBJ1-1, with 10 bases matching TRBD1. After removal of 3 bases from V and 3 bases from J, the junction contained 7 bases not matched to a gene. The CDR3 is 16 amino acids. Germline V gene data show CDR1 as LNHDA and CDR2 as SQIVND (reference sequence). The CDR3 nucleotides are TGTGCCAGTAGTATTTTCCCGGACAGGGGGTACACTGAAGCTTTCTTT. Translating gives CASSIFPDRGYTEAFF.

A single count supports this clone. V gene TRBV19 combines with J gene TRBJ1-4; D uncertain. In germline, CDR1 is LNHDA, CDR2 SQIVND (reference sequence). The CDR3 runs 13 residues. The germline V and J ends were trimmed by 7 bases and 1 base, with 7 bases remaining between them. The CDR3 coding sequence is TGTGCCAGTAATATCGGAACTAATGAAAAACTGTTTTTT. Its protein product is CASNIGTNEKLFF.

The chain uses TRBV2 and TRBJ1-1, with a weak D call TRBD1 (6 bases). The CDR3 sequence is 12 residues long. The V end was cut by 6 bases, the J end by 7 bases, with 12 bases between. Germline lookup yields CDR1 SNHLY and CDR2 FYNNEI. CDR3: CASRTDSHEAFF. The CDR3 DNA sequence: TGTGCCAGCAGGACGGACAGCCATGAAGCTTTCTTT.

The rearrangement uses TRBV23-1 and TRBJ2-7, with 10 bases matching TRBD2. TRBV23-1 belongs to the ORF category, with a function that is uncertain. The CDR3 totals 18 residues. The trim removed 2 bases at V and 3 bases at J, leaving 13 bases unmatched. CDR3 residues: CASSQGRGGKREGYEQYF. DNA for the CDR3: TGCGCCAGCAGTCAAGGCAGGGGAGGGAAGCGGGAGGGCTACGAGCAGTACTTC.

The gene calls are TRBV4-3 and TRBJ2-7, with D possibly TRBD2 on 5 matching bases. This CDR3 spans 15 amino acids. Per the germline V gene, CDR1 is LGHNA and CDR2 is YSLEER. V lost 4 bases to trimming and J lost 2 bases, with 15 bases between them. The CDR3 DNA follows: TGCGCCAGCAGCCCCTCCGAGACTAATCCCTACGAGCAGTACTTC. Its translation: CASSPSETNPYEQYF.

This clone was detected only once. The chain recombines TRBV14 with TRBJ1-6; D uncertain. CDR1 and CDR2 from the germline V gene are SGHDN and FVKESK. Trimming took off 0 bases at V and 10 bases at J, with 13 bases between the two ends. The length of the CDR3 is 15 residues. DNA of the CDR3: TGTGCCAGCAGCCAAGACGCACTTGGGCGATCACCCCTCCACTTT. Translated, it gives CASSQDALGRSPLHF.